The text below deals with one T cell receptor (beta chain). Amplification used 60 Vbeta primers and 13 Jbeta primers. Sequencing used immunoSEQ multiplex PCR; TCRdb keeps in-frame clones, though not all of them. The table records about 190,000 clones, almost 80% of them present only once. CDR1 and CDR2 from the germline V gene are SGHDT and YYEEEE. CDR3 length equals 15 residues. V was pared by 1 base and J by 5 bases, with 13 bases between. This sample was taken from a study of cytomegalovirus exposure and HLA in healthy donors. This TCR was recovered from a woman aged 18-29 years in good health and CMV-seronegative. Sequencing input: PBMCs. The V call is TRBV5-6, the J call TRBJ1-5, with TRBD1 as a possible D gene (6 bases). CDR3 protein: CASSLFSGEHQPQHF. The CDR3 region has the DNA TGTGCCAGCAGCTTGTTTTCAGGGGAGCATCAGCCCCAGCATTTT.